This T cell receptor beta chain was captured by sequencing in a study of blood T cell repertoires in COVID-19. Study-level background: Collection of acute and convalescent COVID-19 samples took place in the United States, Italy and Spain.

The CDR3 runs to 14 residues. V dropped 5 bases and J dropped 6; count of bases not matched to a gene: 5. CDR1 and CDR2 from the germline V gene are MNHNS and SASEGT. In the original workflow: For nucleated cells, counts were estimated from reference gene primer amplification. Libraries were prepared by immunoSEQ multiplex PCR; TCRdb keeps only in-frame clonotypes and omits some of them. V and J calls and clone size are copied from that table; D and trimming were computed from the DNA. The table includes 100,000 to 150,000 clones, around 83% detected once. Sequenced material: peripheral blood. The TCR was taken from a man older than 75 with active or convalescent COVID-19. The V gene is TRBV6-1, the J gene TRBJ2-1, with 9 bases lining up with TRBD1. CDR3 amino acids: CASSHRGLSNEQFF. Here the CDR3 DNA reads TGTGCCAGCAGTCACAGGGGGCTTAGCAATGAGCAGTTCTTC.